This T cell receptor (beta chain) was documented in a study of CD8 T cells in Susac syndrome. As for this clonotype: What it recognizes is unknown.

RNA, at about 0.45 to 1 ug, was reverse transcribed with random hexamers. Amplification of TCR beta CDR3 by immunoSEQ multiplex PCR spanned 54 Vbeta and 13 Jbeta. TCRdb re-analysed the immunoSEQ multiplex PCR reads in MiXCR, keeping a single row per CDR3 protein. The table shows hundreds of thousands of distinct CDR3 sequences, with 85% to 95% occurring only once. General observations from the study: A relatively small number of individuals underwent TCR sequencing and HLA analysis.

CD8+ and CD4+ T cells circulating in blood were sequenced for TCR beta. While CD8+ and CD4+ T cells were isolated negatively, TEMRA cells were enriched by FACS. The V end was cut by 3 bases, the J end by 1 base, with 4 bases between. Germline CDR1 reads SEHNR; CDR2 reads FQNEAQ (reference sequence). The length of the CDR3 is 12 residues. The chain recombines TRBV7-9 with TRBJ2-7; D ambiguous. The source material was CD4+ T cells from PBMCs. This TCR was sampled from a human donor with multiple sclerosis. The CDR3 nucleotides read TGTGCCAGCAGCTTTAGTTCCTACGAGCAGTACTTC. Translated, it gives CASSFSSYEQYF.